A single sample is the source of the 17 T cell receptor beta chains below, sequenced in a study of shared clonotypes between healthy human individuals. Only in-frame clones appear in the TCRdb table, and some are missing; sequencing was by immunoSEQ multiplex PCR. The sample lists more than 1 million clones; about four fifths were seen once. Specimen: memory CD4+ T cells from PBMCs. This sample's subset: CD45RA-negative fraction. All receptors derive from a man aged 18 to 35 in good health. Some clones in this sample may be carry-over from other donors' samples.

The V gene is TRBV28, the J gene TRBJ2-2; TRBD2 matches 7 bases. The trim removed 8 bases at V and 1 base at J, leaving 4 bases unmatched. In germline, CDR1 is MDHEN, CDR2 SYDVKM. The CDR3 runs to 14 residues. In DNA, the CDR3 is TGTGCCAGCCAGGGAGGGTTGAACACCGGGGAGCTGTTTTTT. It yields the protein CASQGGLNTGELFF.

The V and J genes are TRBV7-9 and TRBJ2-7, with a weak D call TRBD2 (6 bases). This CDR3 is 18 amino acids long. Trimming stripped 1 base from V and 3 bases from J, with 22 bases between. Germline V gene lookup returns CDR1 SEHNR and CDR2 FQNEAQ (reference sequence). CDR3 nucleotide sequence: TGTGCCAGCAGCTTAGGGATGGTAGCGGTTGAGGCCTACTACGAGCAGTACTTC. This gives the protein CASSLGMVAVEAYYEQYF.

The chain couples TRBV7-9 to TRBJ2-5; D is perhaps TRBD1 (6 bases). The CDR3 has 15 amino acids. CDR1 is SEHNR, CDR2 FQNEAQ, per germline (reference sequence). Trimming cost V 0 bases and J 1 base, with 9 bases left between them. CDR3 protein: CASSLARGSQETQYF. The CDR3 DNA reads as TGTGCCAGCAGCTTAGCGAGGGGGTCCCAAGAGACCCAGTACTTC.

V is TRBV28 and J is TRBJ1-2; D gene ambiguous. Trimming took off 7 bases at V and 8 bases at J, with 20 bases between the two ends. The CDR3 runs 14 residues. The germline V gene has CDR1 MDHEN and CDR2 SYDVKM. CDR3 nucleotides: TGTGCCAGCAAAGCAGGTGGCCGATCCTCGGGCTACACCTTC. Translation gives CASKAGGRSSGYTF.

This chain uses TRBV28 with TRBJ1-2; TRBD1 aligns across 9 bases. V dropped 7 bases and J dropped 5; count of bases not matched to a gene: 11. This CDR3 region has 15 residues. The germline CDR1 and CDR2 sequences are MDHEN and SYDVKM. The CDR3 loop is CASKRAGQGRYGYTF. CDR3 DNA: TGTGCCAGCAAACGGGCGGGACAGGGACGGTATGGCTACACCTTC.

J is TRBJ2-2 and V is TRBV7-2; D may be TRBD2 (5 bases). The CDR3 totals 15 residues. Trimming removed 5 bases from V and 6 bases from J, with 16 bases in between. Germline loops: CDR1 SGHTA, CDR2 FQGNSA. CDR3 coding DNA: TGTGCCAGCAGCACCCGGACTCTTGGGGCCGGGGAGCTGTTTTTT. Residues: CASSTRTLGAGELFF.

The gene calls are TRBV2 and TRBJ2-1; 11 nucleotides agree with TRBD2. V trimming: 5 bases; J trimming: 7 bases; junction bases outside the gene matches: 7. Germline V gene data show CDR1 as SNHLY and CDR2 as FYNNEI. This CDR3 comprises 15 residues. The CDR3 sequence: CASSLAGGPRNEQFF. The CDR3 nucleotides read TGTGCCAGCAGTTTAGCGGGAGGGCCCCGGAATGAGCAGTTCTTC.

This clone was recorded once. The chain carries TRBV7-3 and TRBJ2-1, with 11 bases that match TRBD2. CDR1 is SGHTA, CDR2 FQGTGA, per germline. After removal of 5 bases from V and 6 bases from J, the junction contained 15 bases not matched to a gene. CDR3 length equals 18 residues. The CDR3 DNA sequence: TGTGCCAGCAGCCGCCCCCAATTAGCGGGAGGGCTCGGCAATGAGCAGTTCTTC. It is translated as CASSRPQLAGGLGNEQFF.

In the case of this clone: This sample includes further DNA sequences coding for the same CDR3. The genes are TRBV5-1 and TRBJ2-1; D remains ambiguous. There are 14 residues in the CDR3. CDR1 and CDR2 from the germline V gene are SGHRS and YFSETQ. Trimming shortened V by 1 base and J by 2 bases, and 7 bases separated the two germline ends. The CDR3 sequence is CASSLSGAYNEQFF. CDR3 in DNA: TGCGCCAGCAGCTTGAGTGGGGCCTACAATGAGCAGTTCTTC.

The chain carries TRBV28 and TRBJ2-7; possibly TRBD1 for D (8 bases). Trimming cost V 5 bases and J 3 bases, with 20 bases left between them. The length of the CDR3 is 16 residues. CDR1 is MDHEN, CDR2 SYDVKM, per germline. The CDR3 DNA sequence: TGTGCCAGCAGTCTCCCTATGACAGGGGACTACTACGAGCAGTACTTC. Protein: CASSLPMTGDYYEQYF.

This clone came up once. The chain combines TRBV25-1 with TRBJ1-2, with D possibly matching TRBD1 (6 bases). This CDR3 comprises 14 residues. CDR1 and CDR2 from the germline V gene are MGHDK and SYGVNS. V shed 5 bases and J shed 3 bases, with 13 bases lying between them. The CDR3 sequence is CASSNSRTDYGYTF. The CDR3 coding sequence is TGTGCCAGCAGTAATTCCCGGACAGACTATGGCTACACCTTC.

The sample holds one count of this clone. This chain joins TRBV18 and TRBJ1-1; D is perhaps TRBD1 (5 bases). Trimming pared 3 bases from V and 7 bases from J, leaving 9 bases between. The CDR3 has 12 residues. CDR1 KGHSH and CDR2 LQKENI come from the germline V gene. The DNA for the CDR3 is TGTGCCAGCTCACCCCGGGACCTTGAAGCTTTCTTT. Translation gives CASSPRDLEAFF.

In DNA, the CDR3 is TGCGCCAGCAGCTTGTTTGACGTTCAGGGTGAGCAGTTCTTC. Its protein is CASSLFDVQGEQFF. The J gene is TRBJ2-1, the V gene TRBV5-1, with D perhaps TRBD1 (5 bases). The V end lost 1 base, the J end lost 9 bases, and 14 bases lay between the germline ends. The CDR3 is made up of 14 amino acids. Germline loops: CDR1 SGHRS, CDR2 YFSETQ.

V is TRBV4-3 and J is TRBJ2-1; 8 bases match TRBD2. CDR3 length: 13 residues. Germline trimming cut 3 bases from V and 10 bases from J; bases unmatched to any gene: 5. The V gene's germline CDR1 is LGHNA and CDR2 YSLEER. The CDR3 reads CASSQMASGEQFF. The CDR3 DNA follows: TGCGCCAGCAGCCAGATGGCTAGCGGGGAGCAGTTCTTC.

CDR3 protein: CASSLEQETQYF. Written as DNA, the CDR3 is TGTGCCAGCAGCTTGGAGCAAGAGACCCAGTACTTC. This chain connects TRBV5-4 to TRBJ2-5; no clear D. This CDR3 comprises 12 residues. The germline V and J ends were trimmed by 0 bases and 2 bases, with 2 bases remaining between them. The germline V gene encodes CDR1 SGHNT and CDR2 YYREEE (reference sequence).

V usage is TRBV7-9 and J usage is TRBJ2-3; TRBD1 agrees at 8 bases. Germline V CDR1 and CDR2: SEHNR, FQNEAQ (reference sequence). CDR3 length: 16 residues. Trimming removed 4 bases from V and 4 bases from J; junction bases left unmatched: 10. The CDR3 sequence is CASSSPGAQGADTQYF. The CDR3, as DNA: TGTGCCAGCAGCTCCCCAGGGGCACAGGGGGCAGATACGCAGTATTTT.

The chain uses TRBV7-2 and TRBJ2-3, with TRBD1 identical over 8 bases. Germline trimming cut 4 bases from V and 4 bases from J; bases unmatched to any gene: 7. The CDR3 length is 15 residues. The germline V gene has CDR1 SGHTA and CDR2 FQGNSA. The CDR3 region has the DNA TGTGCCAGCAGCTCTTACGGACAGGGCGCAGATACGCAGTATTTT. Its translation is CASSSYGQGADTQYF.